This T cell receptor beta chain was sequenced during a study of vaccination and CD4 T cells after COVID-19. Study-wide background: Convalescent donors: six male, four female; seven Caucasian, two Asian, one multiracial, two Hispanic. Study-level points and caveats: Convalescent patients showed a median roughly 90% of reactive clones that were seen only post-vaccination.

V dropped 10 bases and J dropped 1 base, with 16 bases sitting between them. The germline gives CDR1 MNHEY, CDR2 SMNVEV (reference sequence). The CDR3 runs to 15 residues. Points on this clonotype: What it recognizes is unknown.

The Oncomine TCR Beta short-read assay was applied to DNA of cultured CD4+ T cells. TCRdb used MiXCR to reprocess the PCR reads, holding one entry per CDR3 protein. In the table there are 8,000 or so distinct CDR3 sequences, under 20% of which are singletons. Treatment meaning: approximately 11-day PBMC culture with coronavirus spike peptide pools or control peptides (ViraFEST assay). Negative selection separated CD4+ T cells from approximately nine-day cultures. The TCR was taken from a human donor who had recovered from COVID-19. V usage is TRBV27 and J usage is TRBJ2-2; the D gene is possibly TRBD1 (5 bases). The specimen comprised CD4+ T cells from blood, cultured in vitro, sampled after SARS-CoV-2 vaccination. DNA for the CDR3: TGTGCCACCACTTACCGGCAGGGGAACACCGGGGAGCTGTTTTTT. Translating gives CATTYRQGNTGELFF.